This TCR beta chain was sequenced for a study of T cell repertoires in cytomegalovirus infection. Overall study: It can be stated that public TCR beta signatures indicated CMV infection as well as a matching HLA type. Study observations and caveats: In two of eight donors, the top clonotype was HLA-C-restricted CMV-specific.

The CDR3 extends over 14 amino acids. Germline CDR1 is SSHAT and CDR2 is FNYEAQ (reference sequence). From the reads, TCRdb called clonotypes with MiXCR, one entry per CDR3 protein. This sample has approximately 700,000 distinct CDR3 sequences; 35% to 45% occur once, and the top ten carry roughly 2.9%. As to this clonotype: Its antigen is currently unknown. Its ends do not fully match the called genes, so a read error is possible.

The TCR comes from a human donor in good health (CMV status not recorded). Some clones in this sample may be carry-over from other donors' samples. The J gene is TRBJ2-1, the V gene TRBV7-7; D is unclear. Sequenced material: PBMCs. The CDR3 is CASSLESGVDEQFF. CDR3 DNA: TGTGCTAGCAGCTTAGAGTCAGGTGTCGATGAGCAGTTCTTC.